This TCR beta chain appears in the sequencing data of a study of T-cell memory formation after mild COVID-19. As to this clonotype: What it binds is unknown.

Germline CDR1 SNHLY, CDR2 FYNNEI. V lost 5 bases and J 10 bases, leaving 12 bases between the germline ends. The CDR3 totals 13 residues. Notes on the study in general: Later expanders leaned toward CD4+, whereas clones contracting from day 15 to 85 were balanced CD4/CD8. Of the contracting clones, CD4+ ones lay mainly in CM and EM, and CD8+ ones in EMRA. The authors did not confirm SARS-CoV-2 specificity of second-wave clones peaking day 37.

Constant-segment primers were used for 5'RACE, and the resulting TCR alpha and TCR beta cDNA libraries carried sample barcodes and UMIs. TCRdb reprocessed the 5' RACE reads with MiXCR, giving one entry per CDR3 protein. The sample holds around 150,000 distinct CDR3 sequences, roughly 11% seen once. The material sequenced was PBMCs or a T cell subset sorted from them (not recorded which). The sequence derives from a man aged 18 to 35 who had mild COVID-19 (a few samples of this study predate the infection). Cell type and time point are not known. The chain joins TRBV2 to TRBJ1-6; a weak D match, TRBD1 (6 bases). CDR3 sequence (DNA): TGTGCCAGCAGTCTAGGGGGGAGATCACCCCTCCACTTT. This gives the protein CASSLGGRSPLHF. Using reference TRBV2 and TRBJ1-6 for the parts outside the CDR3, the full variable domain is EPEVTQTPSHQVTQMGQEVILRCVPISNHLYFYWYRQILGQKVEFLVSFYNNEISEKSEIFDDQFSVERPDGSNFTLKIRSTKLEDSAMYFCASSLGGRSPLHFGNGTRLTVT.